The clone carrying this TCR beta chain was picked up many times. This sample stems from a study of regulatory T cells in long-lasting Graves disease. The time point: newly diagnosed GD, antithyroid drugs for less than 3 months. Generation of the TCR library employed RNA extracted from PBMCs. The germline V gene has CDR1 SGHVS and CDR2 FNYEAQ. V lost 3 bases and J 1 base, leaving 10 bases between the germline ends. The CDR3 covers 15 residues. Libraries of TCR beta came from iRepertoire HTBI primers plus Arm-PCR of CDR3 regions. TCRdb re-derived calls from the multiplex PCR reads in MiXCR, one entry per CDR3 protein. The data contain 620,000 or so distinct CDR3 sequences, about 15% of them singletons. This same sample was also taken into another study, of T cells in Graves' hyperthyroidism and ophthalmopathy. That publication notes: Prediction of ophthalmopathy progression came a median around 6.1 months pre-onset.

This material consisted of peripheral blood mononuclear cells (PBMCs), taken at new diagnosis, from a patient treated with antithyroid drugs. The chain recombines TRBV7-6 with TRBJ2-1; D call uncertain. The sequence was collected from a woman aged 30 to 39 with Graves disease. The CDR3 loop reads CASSFGSESYNEQFF. In DNA form, the CDR3 reads TGTGCCAGCAGCTTCGGATCAGAGTCCTACAATGAGCAGTTCTTC.